The 20 T cell receptor beta chains listed next were all sequenced from one sample in a study of radiation and T cells in renal cell carcinoma. Time point given: blood 2 weeks post-SBRT. Treatment here: 15 Gy SBRT to primary tumor, nephrectomy 4 weeks later. Sequencing was performed with immunoSEQ multiplex PCR; in TCRdb, only in-frame clones are kept and a portion is missing. The table includes some 120,000 clones, around 89% detected once. Here the sequenced sample was blood, taken from a patient whose treatment included radiotherapy and nephrectomy. The receptors derive from a woman aged 70 to 79 with renal cell carcinoma.

The chain couples TRBV5-1 to TRBJ2-5, with D maybe TRBD1 (6 bases). Between the trimmed V and J ends, which lost 4 bases and 2 bases, there was a span of 21 bases. Germline CDR1 and CDR2: SGHRS and YFSETQ. The CDR3 length is 17 residues. The CDR3 is CASSPLILSGAQETQYF. CDR3 DNA: TGCGCCAGCAGCCCCCTTATTTTATCAGGGGCGCAAGAGACCCAGTACTTC.

The chain combines TRBV5-4 with TRBJ2-7, with TRBD2 matching 8 bases. This CDR3 is built from 16 residues. Trimming took 4 bases from V and 0 from J; bases not matched to a gene: 9. The V gene's germline CDR1 is SGHNT and CDR2 YYREEE (reference sequence). CDR3 sequence (DNA): TGTGCCAGCAGCCCCGGGTTTAGCGGGGTCTCCTACGAGCAGTACTTC. Encoded protein: CASSPGFSGVSYEQYF.

This clone is a singleton in its sample. The chain joins TRBV14 to TRBJ1-1, with TRBD1 as a possible D gene (5 bases). V shed 1 base and J shed 4 bases, with 10 bases lying between them. This CDR3 has 14 residues. Per germline, CDR1 SGHDN and CDR2 FVKESK. The CDR3 sequence: CASSQGGAGTEAFF. The CDR3 DNA sequence: TGTGCCAGCAGCCAAGGCGGGGCCGGCACTGAAGCTTTCTTT.

The V gene is TRBV7-8, the J gene TRBJ2-3; TRBD2 agrees at 10 bases. CDR1 SGHVS and CDR2 FQNEAQ come from the germline V gene. J was trimmed by 2 bases and V by 6 bases; bases with no gene match: 5. The CDR3 sequence is 15 residues long. For the CDR3, the DNA is TGTGCCAGCAGTGGTGGACTAGCGGACACAGATACGCAGTATTTT. It is translated as CASSGGLADTDTQYF.

This chain connects TRBV2 to TRBJ1-3; D is undetermined. Trimming cost V 8 bases and J 4 bases, with 12 bases left between them. Germline CDR1 is SNHLY and CDR2 is FYNNEI. The CDR3 totals 13 residues. The chain's CDR3 is CASRLVMGNTIYF. DNA of the CDR3: TGTGCCAGCCGACTGGTTATGGGAAACACCATATATTTT.

The gene calls are TRBV7-9 and TRBJ2-7, with 8 nucleotides matching TRBD2. This CDR3 has 14 amino acids. The trim removed 5 bases at V and 2 bases at J, leaving 5 bases unmatched. Germline CDR1 is SEHNR and CDR2 is FQNEAQ (reference sequence). DNA of the CDR3: TGTGCCAGCAGCCCTCGGGGGGGGACCTACGAGCAGTACTTC. Residues: CASSPRGGTYEQYF.

The chain recombines TRBV5-1 with TRBJ1-3, with no clear D. Germline V gene data show CDR1 as SGHRS and CDR2 as YFSETQ. Trimming took off 4 bases at V and 6 bases at J, with 17 bases between the two ends. The CDR3 is 15 residues long. CDR3 in amino acids: CASSRDPGTENTIYF. The CDR3 region has the DNA TGCGCCAGCAGCAGAGACCCCGGAACAGAAAACACCATATATTTT.

The rearrangement joins TRBV4-3 to TRBJ2-1, with 7 nucleotides matching TRBD2. The V and J ends lost 1 base and 0 bases, in that order; junction bases with no gene match: 12. In germline, CDR1 is LGHNA, CDR2 YSLEER. The CDR3 is 19 residues long. CDR3 protein: CASSQGRSSGDRSYNEQFF. CDR3 DNA: TGCGCCAGCAGCCAAGGGCGATCGAGCGGGGATCGCTCCTACAATGAGCAGTTCTTC.

This clone is a singleton in its sample. The chain carries TRBV19 and TRBJ1-3; TRBD1 might be the D (6 bases). The germline CDR1 and CDR2 sequences are LNHDA and SQIVND (reference sequence). The ends were cut back, 3 bases at V and 0 bases at J, with 12 bases in the middle. The CDR3 length is 16 residues. CDR3 sequence (DNA): TGTGCCAGTAGTATTCCGGGACAAAGCTCTGGAAACACCATATATTTT. It is translated as CASSIPGQSSGNTIYF.

J is TRBJ2-2 and V is TRBV6-1; 7 nucleotides agree with TRBD2. This CDR3 spans 14 amino acids. Germline lookup yields CDR1 MNHNS and CDR2 SASEGT. Trimming removed 6 bases from V and 6 bases from J; junction bases left unmatched: 7. CDR3 sequence reads: CASRAGEIAGELFF. The CDR3 region has the DNA TGTGCCAGCAGGGCGGGGGAGATCGCCGGGGAGCTGTTTTTT.

Here the CDR3 reads CASSQSGTSGGGMVETQYF. In DNA form, the CDR3 reads TGCGCCAGCAGCCAAAGTGGGACTAGCGGGGGCGGAATGGTAGAGACCCAGTACTTC. V gene TRBV5-1 combines with J gene TRBJ2-5; TRBD2 matches 14 bases. The junction had 15 bases not matched to a gene; V was cut back by 4 bases and J by 4 bases. This CDR3 spans 19 amino acids. Germline loops: CDR1 SGHRS, CDR2 YFSETQ.

The rearrangement joins TRBV5-1 to TRBJ2-2, with D unresolved. The V and J ends lost 0 bases and 1 base respectively, with 4 bases between them. Per germline, CDR1 SGHRS and CDR2 YFSETQ. CDR3 length: 14 amino acids. CDR3 sequence reads: CASSLALNTGELFF. CDR3 in DNA: TGCGCCAGCAGCTTGGCCTTGAACACCGGGGAGCTGTTTTTT.

The gene calls are TRBV4-3 and TRBJ2-3; D call uncertain. The CDR3 consists of 18 residues. The germline CDR1 and CDR2 sequences are LGHNA and YSLEER. Trimming left V 0 bases short and J 3 bases short, with 19 bases between. This CDR3 is CASSQEVRSVPRTDTQYF. For the CDR3, the DNA is TGCGCCAGCAGCCAAGAGGTAAGAAGCGTCCCGAGGACAGATACGCAGTATTTT.

V is TRBV9 and J is TRBJ1-1; maybe TRBD1 (5 bases). Trimming left V 1 base short and J 0 bases short, with 10 bases between. The germline V gene encodes CDR1 SGDLS and CDR2 YYNGEE. This CDR3 is built from 15 residues. The CDR3 region has the DNA TGTGCCAGCAGCGTAAGCACAGGCATGAACACTGAAGCTTTCTTT. Its translation is CASSVSTGMNTEAFF.

Only one count was recorded for this clone. The chain employs TRBV7-2 and TRBJ2-7; tentatively, D is TRBD1 or TRBD2 (5 bases each). The CDR3 loop spans 15 amino acids. Germline V gives CDR1 SGHTA, CDR2 FQGNSA. V lost 1 base and J lost 5, with 15 bases in between. CDR3 nucleotides: TGTGCCAGCAGCTTAGAAATGGGGGTGAGCAACGAGCAGTACTTC. Its protein is CASSLEMGVSNEQYF.

This chain uses TRBV15 with TRBJ1-5; 8 nucleotides line up with TRBD1. The CDR3 runs 19 residues. Germline trimming cut 1 base from V and 3 bases from J; bases unmatched to any gene: 14. Germline CDR1 is LNHNV and CDR2 is YYDKDF (reference sequence). The CDR3 reads CATSRVWAQGQAINQPQHF. CDR3 nucleotide sequence: TGTGCCACCAGCAGAGTCTGGGCTCAGGGACAGGCGATCAATCAGCCCCAGCATTTT.

V is TRBV9 and J is TRBJ1-3; D is unresolved. Germline-derived CDR1 and CDR2 are SGDLS and YYNGEE. The germline V and J ends were trimmed by 2 bases and 0 bases, with 9 bases remaining between them. The CDR3 has 15 residues. The CDR3, as DNA: TGTGCCAGCAGCGTGGACGGCAACTCTGGAAACACCATATATTTT. This sequence encodes CASSVDGNSGNTIYF.

J is TRBJ1-1 and V is TRBV19; 8 nucleotides agree with TRBD1. Germline V gene lookup returns CDR1 LNHDA and CDR2 SQIVND (reference sequence). V was clipped by 6 bases and J by 5 bases; unmatched bases: 5. This CDR3 has 13 residues. CDR3 region: CASRNDRGTEAFF. The CDR3 nucleotides read TGTGCCAGTAGGAATGACAGGGGAACTGAAGCTTTCTTT.

This clone was counted between two and nine times. This chain joins TRBV9 and TRBJ1-1; D unclear. Germline V CDR1 and CDR2: SGDLS, YYNGEE. Trimming pared 0 bases from V and 4 bases from J, leaving 7 bases between. The CDR3 totals 13 residues. CDR3 DNA: TGTGCCAGCAGCGTAGGAGGGCTCACTGAAGCTTTCTTT. This sequence encodes CASSVGGLTEAFF.

The chain uses TRBV15 and TRBJ2-1; D might be TRBD2 (5 bases). The CDR3 has 15 amino acids. The germline V and J ends were trimmed by 5 bases and 0 bases, with 11 bases remaining between them. Germline CDR1 and CDR2: LNHNV and YYDKDF (reference sequence). The CDR3 region has the DNA TGTGCCACCAGCGGCCGGACTGACTCCTACAATGAGCAGTTCTTC. Translated, it gives CATSGRTDSYNEQFF.